This T cell receptor beta chain stems from a study of cytomegalovirus exposure and HLA in healthy donors. Turning to this clone: The antigen is not known.

The PCR made use of 60 Vbeta and 13 Jbeta primers. Clones were sequenced by immunoSEQ multiplex PCR, and TCRdb holds only the in-frame ones, with some missing. The top ten clones hold approximately 4.7% of a sample with more than 100,000 clones, around nine tenths of them seen once. Study findings and constraints: Most TCRs appeared rarely, but some public TCRs recurred in many donors.

This cohort consisted of healthy bone marrow donors. This sequence was found in a woman in her thirties in good health and CMV-seronegative. Sequencing input: PBMCs.

CDR3 in amino acids: CASSLQGHGDEQYF. The CDR3 nucleotides read TGTGCCAGCAGCCTACAGGGGCATGGGGACGAGCAGTACTTC. The chain is built from TRBV7-8 and TRBJ2-7, with TRBD1 matching 7 bases. The junction had 9 bases not matched to a gene; V was cut back by 5 bases and J by 5 bases. This CDR3 is 14 amino acids long. CDR1 and CDR2 from the germline V gene are SGHVS and FQNEAQ. Drawing the rest from reference TRBV7-8 and TRBJ2-7, the complete variable domain is GAGVSQSPRYKVAKRGQDVALRCDPISGHVSLFWYQQALGQGPEFLTYFQNEAQLDKSGLPSDRFFAERPEGSVSTLKIQRTQQEDSAVYLCASSLQGHGDEQYFGPGTRLTVT.